Following are 13 T cell receptor beta chains from one sample sequenced in a study of cytomegalovirus exposure and HLA in healthy donors. Amplification used 60 Vbeta primers and 13 Jbeta primers. Generated by immunoSEQ multiplex PCR, the TCRdb table keeps only in-frame clones and is missing some. The table has roughly 130,000 clones, about four fifths seen once; the top ten hold under 6%. Sequenced material: PBMCs. The receptors originated from a young man in good health and CMV-seronegative.

This clone was detected once. The V gene is TRBV4-1, the J gene TRBJ2-1, with TRBD2 matching 10 bases. The CDR3 spans 15 residues. Germline CDR1 and CDR2: MGHRA and YSYEKL. Losses at the gene ends were 4 bases for V and 4 bases for J; bases not matched to a gene: 4. CDR3 protein: CASSLMTSGYNEQFF. In DNA, the CDR3 is TGCGCCAGCAGCCTCATGACTAGCGGGTACAATGAGCAGTTCTTC.

This rearrangement joins TRBV19 to TRBJ1-2; tentative D call: TRBD1 (6 bases). V gave up 7 bases and J gave up 6 bases, with 15 bases separating them. The CDR3 is 13 amino acids. The V gene's germline CDR1 is LNHDA and CDR2 SQIVND (reference sequence). The CDR3 sequence is CASTYPGGDGYTF. In nucleotides, the CDR3 is TGTGCCAGTACCTACCCGGGGGGCGATGGCTACACCTTC.

The V and J genes are TRBV5-4 and TRBJ2-3, with 12 nucleotides matching TRBD2. With V trimmed by 4 bases and J by 2 bases, 5 bases remained unmatched. Germline assignment: CDR1 SGHNT and CDR2 YYREEE (reference sequence). The CDR3 loop spans 16 amino acids. DNA of the CDR3: TGTGCCAGCAGCAAAACTAGCGGGGGGTTCACAGATACGCAGTATTTT. It is translated as CASSKTSGGFTDTQYF.

This chain uses TRBV7-2 with TRBJ2-7; no reliable D call. The CDR3 sequence is 13 residues long. Germline CDR1 SGHTA, CDR2 FQGNSA. V was shortened by 2 bases and J by 4 bases, with 9 bases between the two germline ends. CDR3 in DNA: TGTGCCAGCAGCTTATCCGTCAGATACGAGCAGTACTTC. Amino acid sequence: CASSLSVRYEQYF.

The chain uses TRBV28 and TRBJ2-3; 7 bases are a match to TRBD2. The V segment lost 3 bases and the J segment 0 bases; nucleotides outside the gene matches: 12. This CDR3 region has 18 residues. Per the germline V gene, CDR1 is MDHEN and CDR2 is SYDVKM. CDR3: CASSLSTTSEPSTDTQYF. CDR3 coding DNA: TGTGCCAGCAGTTTGTCCACCACTAGCGAGCCTAGCACAGATACGCAGTATTTT.

The chain is built from TRBV6-5 and TRBJ2-1, with 9 bases aligning to TRBD2. V dropped 6 bases and J dropped 0; count of bases not matched to a gene: 3. Germline V gene sequence: CDR1 MNHEY, CDR2 SVGAGI. CDR3 length: 15 residues. The CDR3 DNA follows: TGTGCCAGCAGCCTAGCGGGGAGCTCCTACAATGAGCAGTTCTTC. The encoded protein is CASSLAGSSYNEQFF.

The rearrangement links TRBV4-3 to TRBJ2-7; D remains unclear. This CDR3 is built from 15 residues. The V gene lost 0 bases and the J gene lost 0 bases, with 9 bases spanning the gap. Germline CDR1 LGHNA, CDR2 YSLEER. The CDR3 DNA reads TGCGCCAGCAGCCAAGAAGCGCGGTCCTCCTACGAGCAGTACTTC. Translated, it gives CASSQEARSSYEQYF.

V gene TRBV6-6 combines with J gene TRBJ2-1; maybe TRBD1 (5 bases). V lost 6 bases and J lost 8, with 11 bases in between. The CDR3 has 12 amino acids. Germline loops: CDR1 MNHNY, CDR2 SVGAGI (reference sequence). The CDR3 DNA is TGTGCCAGCAGACCTCAGGGTTATGAGCAGTTCTTC. It encodes CASRPQGYEQFF.

J is TRBJ1-1 and V is TRBV10-3; D may be TRBD1 (5 bases). The V end lost 7 bases, the J end lost 3 bases, and 12 bases lay between the germline ends. CDR1 ENHRY and CDR2 SYGVKD come from the germline V gene. The CDR3 consists of 13 residues. DNA of the CDR3: TGTGCCATCATGGGGGGAGGTGACACTGAAGCTTTCTTT. Translating it yields CAIMGGGDTEAFF.

This chain connects TRBV7-8 to TRBJ2-1; D is unresolved. The V gene lost 4 bases and the J gene lost 0 bases, with 7 bases spanning the gap. The CDR3 covers 14 residues. Germline V lookup: CDR1 SGHVS, CDR2 FQNEAQ. CDR3 nucleotides: TGTGCCAGCAGCTCGACACCCTCCTACAATGAGCAGTTCTTC. Translating it yields CASSSTPSYNEQFF.

This chain joins TRBV2 and TRBJ2-7; 7 bases agree with TRBD1. The germline CDR1 and CDR2 sequences are SNHLY and FYNNEI. The CDR3 consists of 16 residues. The V gene end was trimmed by 4 bases and the J gene end by 2 bases; junction bases not matched to a gene: 11. The CDR3 region is CASSVPGTEVTYEQYF. The CDR3 region has the DNA TGTGCCAGCAGTGTTCCGGGGACAGAAGTTACCTACGAGCAGTACTTC.

CDR3 nucleotides: TGTGCCAGTGGACGGGGAGTTGACGGGGAGCTGTTTTTT. It is translated as CASGRGVDGELFF. V usage is TRBV5-6 and J usage is TRBJ2-2; perhaps TRBD2 as D (5 bases). The CDR3 length is 13 residues. V was trimmed by 8 bases and J by 7 bases, leaving 15 bases between them. Germline V lookup: CDR1 SGHDT, CDR2 YYEEEE.

The chain is built from TRBV7-9 and TRBJ1-5; D remains ambiguous. V dropped 5 bases and J dropped 1 base, with 3 bases sitting between them. CDR1 is SEHNR and CDR2 is FQNEAQ in the germline V gene (reference sequence). This CDR3 contains 12 residues. The CDR3 here is CASSPSNQPQHF. The CDR3 bases are TGTGCCAGCAGCCCGAGCAATCAGCCCCAGCATTTT.